This TCR beta chain stems from a study of cytomegalovirus exposure and HLA in healthy donors. The table came from immunoSEQ multiplex PCR; TCRdb's copy has only in-frame clones and leaves some out. Of around 260,000 clones in the sample, about nine tenths are singletons; the top ten hold 2.5% to 3.5%. As for this clone: Its antigen is unidentified.

This CDR3 has 17 residues. Germline assignment: CDR1 LGHNA and CDR2 YNFKEQ. Trimming pared 3 bases from V and 0 bases from J, leaving 16 bases between. Whole-study findings and limits: Most TCR sequences were uncommon, yet certain public TCRs appeared in many donors. Around 160 TCR beta chains were listed as cytomegalovirus-associated.

The gene calls are TRBV4-2 and TRBJ2-3; no clear D gene. What was sequenced was PBMCs. This TCR came from a woman aged 25 to 45 in good health and CMV-seronegative. CDR3 in amino acids: CASSQGAESVSTDTQYF. Here the CDR3 DNA reads TGTGCCAGCAGCCAGGGTGCGGAAAGCGTAAGCACAGATACGCAGTATTTT.